These T cell receptor beta chains were read from a single sample in a study of blood T cell repertoires in COVID-19. TCRdb keeps only in-frame clones here, not all; method: immunoSEQ multiplex PCR. The sample has 410,000 or so clones; more than 80% are singletons. Sequencing input: peripheral blood. The receptors originated from a woman younger than 45 with active or convalescent COVID-19. The conserved cysteine and the conserved F or W are not part of the CDR3 here. Each record gives: V gene, clone size, CDR3 protein. A clone size is listed for some rows: how often the clone was seen (once, few, many), or a class if it is expanded.

V gene: TRBV29-1; clone size: few; CDR3 protein: SVEDLKKGQGYYGYT
V gene: TRBV18; clone size: NA; CDR3 protein: ASSPGSTGELF
V gene: TRBV5-6; clone size: once; CDR3 protein: ASRFRQGTEAF
V gene: TRBV18; clone size: NA; CDR3 protein: ASSPPGQIGNEQF
V gene: TRBV3-1/TRBV3-2; clone size: NA; CDR3 protein: ASSPTTTGGWETEAF
V gene: TRBV30; clone size: NA; CDR3 protein: AWSVNSGFGNEQF
V gene: TRBV6-6; clone size: once; CDR3 protein: ASRDREAF
V gene: TRBV25-1; clone size: NA; CDR3 protein: ASSRLAGFHEQY
V gene: TRBV6-5; clone size: NA; CDR3 protein: ASSYGQGSQPQH
V gene: TRBV30; clone size: NA; CDR3 protein: AWSVGQGAPSGNTIY
V gene: TRBV6-5; clone size: NA; CDR3 protein: ASHELSGNTIY
V gene: TRBV27; clone size: NA; CDR3 protein: ASSLTGTGPYEQY
V gene: TRBV5-1; clone size: NA; CDR3 protein: ASSFDSGTEAF
V gene: TRBV7-9; clone size: NA; CDR3 protein: ASSLVFRDREDEQF
V gene: TRBV5-1; clone size: few; CDR3 protein: ASSLARGQGVRNHNGYT
V gene: TRBV30; clone size: NA; CDR3 protein: AWSEVGQLKGDTIY
V gene: TRBV9; clone size: NA; CDR3 protein: ASGGTGAREKLF
V gene: TRBV27; clone size: NA; CDR3 protein: ASRRDTPYEQY
V gene: TRBV2; clone size: NA; CDR3 protein: ASCLTRAGGTDTQY
V gene: TRBV30; clone size: NA; CDR3 protein: AWTARANTQY
V gene: TRBV28; clone size: NA; CDR3 protein: ASSQGQGNYGYT
V gene: TRBV18; clone size: NA; CDR3 protein: ASSPQGATYEQY
V gene: TRBV4-1; clone size: NA; CDR3 protein: ASSPIVNTEAF
V gene: TRBV19; clone size: few; CDR3 protein: ATSGPIYTEAF
V gene: TRBV19; clone size: NA; CDR3 protein: ASSRDQGVTEAF
V gene: TRBV4-1; clone size: NA; CDR3 protein: ASSPVRVGDTTQETQY
V gene: TRBV7-6; clone size: NA; CDR3 protein: ASSFADRGYEQY
V gene: TRBV25-1; clone size: NA; CDR3 protein: ASSEGQGIGAF
V gene: TRBV5-1; clone size: NA; CDR3 protein: ASSSGLAGAPKTYEQY
V gene: TRBV4-1; clone size: NA; CDR3 protein: ASSQVSKRSSYEQY
V gene: TRBV19; clone size: NA; CDR3 protein: ASSPRQQRGYNSPLH